This T cell receptor (beta chain) was sequenced during a study of CD8+CD57+ T cells in acquired aplastic anemia. CDR3 and TCR beta VDJ profiling relied on genomic DNA as the template. TCRdb processed the reads anew with MiXCR; each CDR3 protein has one entry. Counted here are 160,000 or so distinct CDR3 sequences, roughly 43% occurring once; the ten biggest clones make up roughly 1.2%. CDR1 is DFQATT and CDR2 is SNEGSKA in the germline V gene (reference sequence). J gave up 3 bases and V 6 bases, and 9 bases lay outside the gene matches. The CDR3 has 14 residues. This clonotype was detected ten times or more. Antigen unknown. Individuals selected for sequencing had exhibited CD8+CD57+ cell expansion on flow cytometry. Patient blood was sampled before any therapy had been received. Overall study findings and caveats: The study identified roughly 29 CD8+ CDR3 sequences shared by patients and controls.

The sequence was obtained from a human donor with aplastic anemia. J is TRBJ2-7 and V is TRBV20-1; TRBD1 matches at 9 bases. Material: sorted CD4+, CD8+, or CD8+CD57+ T cells (not recorded which) from PBMCs. DNA of the CDR3: TGCAGTGCCGACTCCGGGACAGGGCTCTACGAGCAGTACTTC. The encoded protein is CSADSGTGLYEQYF.